Following are 8 T cell receptor beta chains from one sample sequenced in a study of blood T cell repertoires in COVID-19. Using immunoSEQ multiplex PCR, the repertoire was profiled, and TCRdb retains in-frame clones only, with some absent. Among 55,000 to 75,000 clones, 80% to 85% were seen once, and the ten largest hold roughly 14%. Sequencing input: peripheral blood. The receptors shown here come from a man of 80 years or more with acute or convalescent COVID-19.

The rearrangement joins TRBV7-6 to TRBJ2-7; D ambiguous. Trimming pared 5 bases from V and 0 bases from J, leaving 2 bases between. From germline, CDR1 is SGHVS and CDR2 FNYEAQ. This CDR3 has 11 amino acids. The CDR3 nucleotides are TGTGCCAGCAGCCTCTCCTACGAGCAGTACTTC. Translated: CASSLSYEQYF. Full variable domain (outside the CDR3, taken from reference TRBV7-6 and TRBJ2-7): GAGVSQSPRYKVTKRGQDVALRCDPISGHVSLYWYRQALGQGPEFLTYFNYEAQQDKSGLPNDRFSAERPEGSISTLTIQRTEQRDSAMYRCASSLSYEQYFGPGTRLTVT.

The chain recombines TRBV7-9 with TRBJ2-3; tentative D call: TRBD1 (6 bases). The germline V gene encodes CDR1 SEHNR and CDR2 FQNEAQ (reference sequence). The CDR3 is made up of 14 amino acids. The germline V and J ends were trimmed by 0 bases and 2 bases, with 6 bases remaining between them. The CDR3 protein is CASSLAGATDTQYF. CDR3 coding DNA: TGTGCCAGCAGCTTAGCGGGGGCCACAGATACGCAGTATTTT.

The V gene is TRBV25-1, the J gene TRBJ2-7; 9 bases line up with TRBD1. The length of the CDR3 is 16 residues. Germline V gives CDR1 MGHDK, CDR2 SYGVNS. Trimming took 1 base from V and 2 from J; bases not matched to a gene: 6. CDR3: CASSESGGQGTYEQYF. The CDR3 nucleotides are TGTGCCAGCAGTGAATCCGGGGGACAGGGAACCTACGAGCAGTACTTC.

This clone counts as medium-sized. The chain uses TRBV6-2 or TRBV6-3 and TRBJ2-2; perhaps TRBD2 as D (6 bases). CDR1 is MNHEY, CDR2 SVGEGT, per germline. The CDR3 has 14 amino acids. The ends were cut back, 0 bases at V and 4 bases at J, with 6 bases in the middle. For the CDR3, the DNA is TGTGCCAGCAGTTACTCGACTAGCACCGGGGAGCTGTTTTTT. This translates into CASSYSTSTGELFF.

The J gene is TRBJ2-2, the V gene TRBV7-2; a possible D gene is TRBD1 (6 bases). CDR3 size: 17 residues. Per germline, CDR1 SGHTA and CDR2 FQGNSA. Trimming shortened V by 3 bases and J by 3 bases, and 17 bases separated the two germline ends. This CDR3 reads CASSLYPGQVDTGELFF. CDR3 in DNA: TGTGCCAGCAGCTTGTACCCGGGACAAGTAGACACCGGGGAGCTGTTTTTT.

Only a few counts were recorded for this clone. CDR3 loop: CASSIRGADYGYTF. The CDR3 nucleotides read TGTGCCAGTAGTATTCGGGGGGCGGACTATGGCTACACCTTC. The chain links TRBV19 to TRBJ1-2, with D maybe TRBD1 (6 bases). Germline V gene sequence: CDR1 LNHDA, CDR2 SQIVND (reference sequence). Trimming removed 3 bases at V and 3 bases at J, with 11 bases between. This CDR3 is 14 amino acids long.

The V gene is TRBV7-3, the J gene TRBJ1-3; D ambiguous. Germline lookup yields CDR1 SGHTA and CDR2 FQGTGA. The CDR3 is 13 amino acids. The V end was cut by 5 bases, the J end by 4 bases, with 9 bases between. The CDR3 DNA follows: TGTGCCAGCAGCCTCGGAGAGGGAAACACCATATATTTT. Protein: CASSLGEGNTIYF.

This chain uses TRBV5-1 with TRBJ2-7, with 11 bases identical to TRBD2. The CDR3 contains 16 residues. Germline CDR1 reads SGHRS; CDR2 reads YFSETQ. Germline trimming cut 2 bases from V and 6 bases from J; bases unmatched to any gene: 10. Here the CDR3 reads CASSLGLAGGLAEQYF. The CDR3 DNA follows: TGCGCCAGCAGCTTAGGGCTAGCGGGAGGTCTAGCCGAGCAGTACTTC.